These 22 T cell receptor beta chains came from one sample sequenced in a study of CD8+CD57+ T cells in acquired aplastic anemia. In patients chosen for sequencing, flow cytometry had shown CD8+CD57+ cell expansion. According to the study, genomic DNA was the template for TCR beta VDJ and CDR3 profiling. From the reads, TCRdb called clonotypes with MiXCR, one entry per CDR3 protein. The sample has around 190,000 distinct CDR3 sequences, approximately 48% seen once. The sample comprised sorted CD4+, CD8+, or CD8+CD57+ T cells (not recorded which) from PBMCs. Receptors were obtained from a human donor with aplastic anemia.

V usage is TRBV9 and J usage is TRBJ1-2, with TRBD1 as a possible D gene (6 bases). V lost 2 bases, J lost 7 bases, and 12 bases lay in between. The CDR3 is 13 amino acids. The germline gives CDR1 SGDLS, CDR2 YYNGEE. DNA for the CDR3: TGTGCCAGCAGCGTTACAGGGTACGGTGGCTACACCTTC. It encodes CASSVTGYGGYTF.

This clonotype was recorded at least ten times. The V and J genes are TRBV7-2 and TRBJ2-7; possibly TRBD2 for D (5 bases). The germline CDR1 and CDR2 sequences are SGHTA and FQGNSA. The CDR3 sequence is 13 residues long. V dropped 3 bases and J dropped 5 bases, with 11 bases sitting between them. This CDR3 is CASSLFGKNEQYF. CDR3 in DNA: TGTGCCAGCAGCTTGTTCGGGAAGAACGAGCAGTACTTC.

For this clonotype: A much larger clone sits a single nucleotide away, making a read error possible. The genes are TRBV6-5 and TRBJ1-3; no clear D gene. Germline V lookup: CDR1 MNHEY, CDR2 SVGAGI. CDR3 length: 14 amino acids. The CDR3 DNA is TGTGCCAGCAGTTACTCAGCCTCTGGAAACGCCATATATTTT. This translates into CASSYSASGNAIYF.

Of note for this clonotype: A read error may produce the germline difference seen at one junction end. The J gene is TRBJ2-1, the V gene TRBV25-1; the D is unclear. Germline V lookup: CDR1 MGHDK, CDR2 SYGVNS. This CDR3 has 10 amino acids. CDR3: CASGDNGQFF. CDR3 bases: TGTGCCAGCGGAGACAATGGGCAGTTCTTC.

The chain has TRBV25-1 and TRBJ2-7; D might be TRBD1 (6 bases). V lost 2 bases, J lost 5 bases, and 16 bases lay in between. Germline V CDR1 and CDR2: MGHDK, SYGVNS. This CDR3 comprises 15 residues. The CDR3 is CASSEVGDTVHEQYF. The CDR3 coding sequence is TGTGCCAGCAGTGAAGTTGGGGACACGGTCCACGAGCAGTACTTC.

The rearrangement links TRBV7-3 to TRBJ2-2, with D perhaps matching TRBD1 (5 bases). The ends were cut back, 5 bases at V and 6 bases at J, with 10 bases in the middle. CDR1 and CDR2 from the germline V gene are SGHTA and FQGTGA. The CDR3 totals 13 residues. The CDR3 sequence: CASSPQGSGELFF. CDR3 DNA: TGTGCCAGCAGCCCTCAGGGATCCGGGGAGCTGTTTTTT. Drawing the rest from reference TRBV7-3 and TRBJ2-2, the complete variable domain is GAGVSQTPSNKVTEKGKYVELRCDPISGHTALYWYRQSLGQGPEFLIYFQGTGAADDSGLPNDRFFAVRPEGSVSTLKIQRTERGDSAVYLCASSPQGSGELFFGEGSRLTVL.

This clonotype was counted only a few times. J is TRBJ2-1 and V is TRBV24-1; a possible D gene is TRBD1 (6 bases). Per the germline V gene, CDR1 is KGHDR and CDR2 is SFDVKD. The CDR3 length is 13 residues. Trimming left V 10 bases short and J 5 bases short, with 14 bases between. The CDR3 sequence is CATKDSQNNEQFF. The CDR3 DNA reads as TGTGCCACGAAGGACAGCCAAAACAATGAGCAGTTCTTC.

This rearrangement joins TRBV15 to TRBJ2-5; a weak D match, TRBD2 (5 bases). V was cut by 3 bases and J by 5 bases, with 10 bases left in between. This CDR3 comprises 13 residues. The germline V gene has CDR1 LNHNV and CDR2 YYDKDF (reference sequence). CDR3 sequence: CATSRNEGETQYF. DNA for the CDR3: TGTGCCACCAGCAGGAATGAGGGCGAGACCCAGTACTTC.

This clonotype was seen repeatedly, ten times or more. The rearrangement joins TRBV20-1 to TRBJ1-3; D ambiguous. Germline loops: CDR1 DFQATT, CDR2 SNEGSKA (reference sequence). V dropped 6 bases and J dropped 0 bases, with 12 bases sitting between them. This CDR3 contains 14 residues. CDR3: CSAATGPSGNTIYF. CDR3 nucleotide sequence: TGCAGTGCCGCGACTGGACCCTCTGGAAACACCATATATTTT.

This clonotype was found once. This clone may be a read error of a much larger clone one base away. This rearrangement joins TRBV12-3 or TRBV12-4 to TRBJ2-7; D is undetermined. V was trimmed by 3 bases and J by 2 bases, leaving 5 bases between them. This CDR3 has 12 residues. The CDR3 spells CASSFGTYEQYF. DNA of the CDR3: TGTGCCAGCAGTTTCGGCACCTACGAGCAGTACTTC.

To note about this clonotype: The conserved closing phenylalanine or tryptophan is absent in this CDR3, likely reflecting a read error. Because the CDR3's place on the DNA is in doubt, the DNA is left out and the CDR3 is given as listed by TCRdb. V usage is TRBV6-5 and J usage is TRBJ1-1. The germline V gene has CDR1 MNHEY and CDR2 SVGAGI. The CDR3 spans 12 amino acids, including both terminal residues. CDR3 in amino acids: CASSSEGPNILV.

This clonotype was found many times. The CDR3 protein is CASSSSGGSSDTQYF. The DNA of the CDR3 is TGTGCCAGCAGTTCTAGCGGGGGGTCCTCAGATACGCAGTATTTT. The V and J genes are TRBV6-5 and TRBJ2-3, with 11 bases matching TRBD2. The CDR3 loop spans 15 amino acids. Germline V gives CDR1 MNHEY, CDR2 SVGAGI. Losses at the gene ends were 4 bases for V and 4 bases for J; bases not matched to a gene: 4.

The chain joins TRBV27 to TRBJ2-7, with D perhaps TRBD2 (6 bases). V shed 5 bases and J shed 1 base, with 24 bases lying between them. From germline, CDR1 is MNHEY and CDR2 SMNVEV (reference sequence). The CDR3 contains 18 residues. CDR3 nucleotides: TGTGCCAGCAGTCGTCAGCTTGGGCGGGATAATCCTTCCTACGAGCAGTACTTC. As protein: CASSRQLGRDNPSYEQYF.

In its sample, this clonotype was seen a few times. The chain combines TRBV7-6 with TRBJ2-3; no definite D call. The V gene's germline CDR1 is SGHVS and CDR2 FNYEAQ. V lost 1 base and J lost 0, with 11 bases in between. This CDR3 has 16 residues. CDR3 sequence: CASSLGLITSTDTQYF. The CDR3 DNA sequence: TGTGCCAGCAGCTTAGGACTGATAACTAGCACAGATACGCAGTATTTT.

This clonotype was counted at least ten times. The CDR3 DNA is TGTGCCAGTAGTCCCGGGACCCAGAGCTCCTATAATTCACCCCTCCACTTT. Encoded protein: CASSPGTQSSYNSPLHF. The V and J genes are TRBV19 and TRBJ1-6; maybe TRBD1 (5 bases). CDR3 length: 17 residues. V was cut by 5 bases and J by 0 bases, with 14 bases left in between. The germline CDR1 and CDR2 sequences are LNHDA and SQIVND (reference sequence).

The DNA of the CDR3 is TGTGCCAGCAGTCCGTGGACGGATGGCTACACCTTC. Translated, it gives CASSPWTDGYTF. The chain couples TRBV12-3 or TRBV12-4 to TRBJ1-2, with D uncertain. Trimming pared 5 bases from V and 6 bases from J, leaving 10 bases between. The length of the CDR3 is 12 residues.

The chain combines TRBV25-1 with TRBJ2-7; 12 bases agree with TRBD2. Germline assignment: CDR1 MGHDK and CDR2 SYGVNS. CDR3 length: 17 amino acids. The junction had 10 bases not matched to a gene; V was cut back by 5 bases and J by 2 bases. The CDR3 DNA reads TGTGCCAGCAGTACGACTAGCGGGAGAAACCACCCCTACGAGCAGTACTTC. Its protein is CASSTTSGRNHPYEQYF.

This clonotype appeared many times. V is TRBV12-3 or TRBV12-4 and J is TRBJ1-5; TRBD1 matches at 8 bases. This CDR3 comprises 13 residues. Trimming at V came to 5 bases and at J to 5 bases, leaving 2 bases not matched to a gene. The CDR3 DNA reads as TGTGCCAGCAGTCCACAGGGGGATCAGCCCCAGCATTTT. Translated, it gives CASSPQGDQPQHF.

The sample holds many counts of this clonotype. The CDR3 nucleotides read TGCAGTGCTAGCCTCCAGGGGGTTACAGATACGCAGTATTTT. Its translation: CSASLQGVTDTQYF. This rearrangement joins TRBV20-1 to TRBJ2-3; 7 bases are shared with TRBD1. After removal of 3 bases from V and 3 bases from J, the junction contained 6 bases not matched to a gene. The CDR3 sequence is 14 residues long. CDR1 is DFQATT, CDR2 SNEGSKA, per germline (reference sequence).

The CDR3 nucleotides are TGTGCCAGCAGTCTCTCTGAAGGGGGCGGCACAGATACGCAGTATTTT. Amino acids: CASSLSEGGGTDTQYF. The V and J genes are TRBV6-1 and TRBJ2-3; 7 positions match TRBD1. From germline, CDR1 is MNHNS and CDR2 SASEGT. The CDR3 length is 16 residues. Germline trimming cut 5 bases from V and 1 base from J; bases unmatched to any gene: 9.

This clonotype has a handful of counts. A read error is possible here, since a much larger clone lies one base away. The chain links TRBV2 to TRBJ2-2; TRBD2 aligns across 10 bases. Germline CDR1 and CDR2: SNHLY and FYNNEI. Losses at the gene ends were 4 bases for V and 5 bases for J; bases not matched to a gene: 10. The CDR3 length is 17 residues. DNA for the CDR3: TGTGCCAGCAGTGGGCTAGCGGGGGTCCTCGAGACCGGGGAGCTGTTTTTT. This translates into CASSGLAGVLETGELFF.

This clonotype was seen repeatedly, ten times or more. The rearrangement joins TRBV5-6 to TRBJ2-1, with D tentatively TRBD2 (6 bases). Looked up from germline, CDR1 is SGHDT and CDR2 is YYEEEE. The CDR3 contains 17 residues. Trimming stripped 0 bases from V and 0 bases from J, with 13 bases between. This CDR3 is CASSLAILAASYNEQFF. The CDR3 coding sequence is TGTGCCAGCAGCTTGGCCATTTTAGCGGCCTCCTACAATGAGCAGTTCTTC. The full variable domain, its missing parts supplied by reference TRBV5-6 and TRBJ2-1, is DAGVTQSPTHLIKTRGQQVTLRCSPKSGHDTVSWYQQALGQGPQFIFQYYEEEERQRGNFPDRFSGHQFPNYSSELNVNALLLGDSALYLCASSLAILAASYNEQFFGPGTRLTVL.